Reported below is one T cell receptor beta chain. The data belong to a study of blood T cell repertoires in COVID-19. Across the whole study: COVID-19 samples collected from the United States, Italy and Spain covered acute and convalescent phases. The cDNA or gDNA used as material had been derived from T cells, B-cell-depleted T cells, or PBMCs.

V lost 6 bases and J lost 5; bases outside the gene matches: 3. Germline loops: CDR1 DFQATT, CDR2 SNEGSKA (reference sequence). This CDR3 contains 11 residues. Per the authors' pipeline: Reference gene primer amplification in the assay estimated nucleated cell counts. TCRdb's table, derived via immunoSEQ multiplex PCR, lists solely in-frame clones and lacks some. V and J calls plus clone size are reproduced from that table; the DNA served to infer D and trimming. Seen here are about 140,000 clones, around 90% observed once, and the top ten hold 1.5%. Material for sequencing was peripheral blood. The chain combines TRBV20-1 with TRBJ2-7; 8 bases align to TRBD1. This receptor was obtained from a woman aged 60-75 years with acute or convalescent COVID-19. The CDR3 nucleotides read TGCAGTGCCGGACAGGGAAACGAGCAGTACTTC. Residues: CSAGQGNEQYF.